This T cell receptor beta chain was captured by sequencing in a study of cytomegalovirus exposure and HLA in healthy donors. Study background: About 180 million T cells yielded 117 million unique TCR beta sequences in earlier analysis. General study findings and limits: It was assumed in the presence/absence analyses that sequencing depth was roughly uniform across donors. An observed cluster of highly shared sequence variants was recorded as a likely sequencing artifact.

With 60 Vbeta and 13 Jbeta primers, the PCR was carried out. Produced via immunoSEQ multiplex PCR; TCRdb's table is partial and in-frame only. The sample carries more than 80,000 clones, 75% recorded once. Germline CDR1 reads SGHTA; CDR2 reads FQGNSA. The CDR3 runs 13 residues. With 1 base removed from V and 5 bases from J, the gap between germline ends came to 8 bases. Points on this clone: Antigen specificity is unknown.

Sample: PBMCs. This sequence originates from a man aged 40-49 years in good health and CMV-seronegative. This rearrangement joins TRBV7-2 to TRBJ2-5, with D perhaps matching TRBD1 (6 bases). The CDR3 here is CASSLGQVETQYF. The CDR3 DNA reads as TGTGCCAGCAGCTTAGGACAGGTGGAGACCCAGTACTTC.